The 3 T cell receptor beta chains reported below all come from one sample, sequenced in a study of blood T cell repertoires in COVID-19. The repertoire was sequenced with immunoSEQ multiplex PCR; TCRdb's copy has only in-frame clones and lacks some. Here the sample spans around 100,000 clones, around 86% being singletons. Sequencing was done on a sample of peripheral blood. These receptors all come from an older man with acute or convalescent COVID-19.

This clone was recorded once. This chain connects TRBV28 to TRBJ1-1; D is unresolved. The CDR3 sequence is 12 residues long. Germline V CDR1 and CDR2: MDHEN, SYDVKM. V gave up 7 bases and J gave up 10 bases, with 16 bases separating them. Here the CDR3 DNA reads TGTGCCAGCAAGCTCCTAGAGGGTGGAGCTTTCTTT. This sequence encodes CASKLLEGGAFF.

This sequence joins TRBV2 and TRBJ2-1, with TRBD2 matching over 7 bases. This CDR3 is 16 amino acids long. Trimming removed 7 bases from V and 1 base from J; junction bases left unmatched: 10. The germline CDR1 and CDR2 sequences are SNHLY and FYNNEI. This CDR3 reads CASTQMTSLSYNEQFF. The DNA for the CDR3 is TGTGCCAGCACCCAAATGACTAGCCTTTCCTACAATGAGCAGTTCTTC.

The V gene is TRBV20-1, the J gene TRBJ1-5; TRBD1 agrees at 7 bases. The CDR3 contains 13 residues. Unmatched junction bases numbered 5, after V lost 3 bases and J lost 6 bases. Germline V gene lookup returns CDR1 DFQATT and CDR2 SNEGSKA (reference sequence). CDR3 sequence reads: CSASRGQAQPQHF. The CDR3 DNA follows: TGCAGTGCTAGTAGGGGGCAGGCTCAGCCCCAGCATTTT.